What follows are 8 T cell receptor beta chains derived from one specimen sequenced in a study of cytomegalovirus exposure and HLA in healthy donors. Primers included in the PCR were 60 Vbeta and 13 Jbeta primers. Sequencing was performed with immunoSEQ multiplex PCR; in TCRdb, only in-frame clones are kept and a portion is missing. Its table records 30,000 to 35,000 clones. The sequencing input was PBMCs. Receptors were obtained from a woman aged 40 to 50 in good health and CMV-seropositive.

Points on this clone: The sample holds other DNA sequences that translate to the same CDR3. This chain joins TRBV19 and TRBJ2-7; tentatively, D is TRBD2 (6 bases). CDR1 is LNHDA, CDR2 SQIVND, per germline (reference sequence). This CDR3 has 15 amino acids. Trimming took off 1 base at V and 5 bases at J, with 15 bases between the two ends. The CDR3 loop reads CASSIGSGGGDEQYF. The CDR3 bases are TGTGCCAGTAGTATAGGCTCCGGGGGAGGAGACGAGCAGTACTTC.

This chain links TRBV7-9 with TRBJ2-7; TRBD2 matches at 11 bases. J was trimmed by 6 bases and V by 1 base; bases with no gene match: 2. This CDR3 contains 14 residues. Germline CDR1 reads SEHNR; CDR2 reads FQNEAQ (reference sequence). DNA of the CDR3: TGTGCCAGCAGCTTAGGGCTAGCGGGAGGCGAGCAGTACTTC. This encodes CASSLGLAGGEQYF.

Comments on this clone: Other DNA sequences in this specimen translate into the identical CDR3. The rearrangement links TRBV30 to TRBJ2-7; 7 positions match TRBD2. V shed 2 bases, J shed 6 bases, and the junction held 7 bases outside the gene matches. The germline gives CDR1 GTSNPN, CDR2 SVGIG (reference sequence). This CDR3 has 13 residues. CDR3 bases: TGTGCCTGGAGTCCCTACGGGGAGGGCGAGCAGTACTTC. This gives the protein CAWSPYGEGEQYF.

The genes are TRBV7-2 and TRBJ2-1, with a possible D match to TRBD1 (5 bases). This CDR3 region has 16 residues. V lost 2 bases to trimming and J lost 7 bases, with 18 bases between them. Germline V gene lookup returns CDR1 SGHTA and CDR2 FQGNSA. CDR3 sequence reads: CASSLYVLGKGNEQFF. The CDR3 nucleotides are TGTGCCAGCAGCTTATACGTGTTAGGGAAGGGGAATGAGCAGTTCTTC.

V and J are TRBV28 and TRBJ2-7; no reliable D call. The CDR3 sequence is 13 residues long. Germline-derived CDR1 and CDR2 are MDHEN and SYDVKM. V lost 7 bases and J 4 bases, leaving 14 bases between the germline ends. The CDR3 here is CASKHLGPYEQYF. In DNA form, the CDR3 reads TGTGCCAGCAAACACCTTGGCCCATACGAGCAGTACTTC.

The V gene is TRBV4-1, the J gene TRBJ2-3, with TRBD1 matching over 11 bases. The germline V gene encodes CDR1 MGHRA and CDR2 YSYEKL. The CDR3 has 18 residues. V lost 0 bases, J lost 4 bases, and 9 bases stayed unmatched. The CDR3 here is CASSQDQSGQGVSDTQYF. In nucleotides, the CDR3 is TGCGCCAGCAGCCAAGATCAGTCGGGACAGGGGGTATCAGATACGCAGTATTTT.

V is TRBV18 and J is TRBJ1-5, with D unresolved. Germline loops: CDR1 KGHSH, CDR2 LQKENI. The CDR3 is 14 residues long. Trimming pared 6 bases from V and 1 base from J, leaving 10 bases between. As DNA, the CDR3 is TGTGCCAGCTCGGAGGGTCTCAGCAATCAGCCCCAGCATTTT. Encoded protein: CASSEGLSNQPQHF. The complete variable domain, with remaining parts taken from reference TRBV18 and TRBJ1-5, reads NAGVMQNPRHLVRRRGQEARLRCSPMKGHSHVYWYRQLPEEGLKFMVYLQKENIIDESGMPKERFSAEFPKEGPSILRIQQVVRGDSAAYFCASSEGLSNQPQHFGDGTRLSIL.

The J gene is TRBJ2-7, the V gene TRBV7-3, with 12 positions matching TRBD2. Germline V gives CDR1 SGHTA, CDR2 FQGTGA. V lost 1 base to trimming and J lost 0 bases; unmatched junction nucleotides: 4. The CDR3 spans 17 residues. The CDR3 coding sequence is TGTGCCAGCAGCTTAAAGCCTAGCGGGAGGGCCTCCTACGAGCAGTACTTC. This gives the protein CASSLKPSGRASYEQYF.